The rows below give T cell receptor beta chains drawn from one sample of a study of beta chain features in type 1 diabetes. Method: immunoSEQ multiplex PCR; TCRdb's copy keeps in-frame clones and lacks some. Of over 600,000 clones listed, around 12% are singletons. The sequenced sample consisted of naive CD4+ T cells from blood. The origin of the receptors is a man younger than 45 with type 1 diabetes. The CDR3 runs from the conserved cysteine through the conserved F or W. D genes are given only for firm matches. Some rows have no size entry. The others give once, few or many, or a class for an expanded clone.

J gene: TRBJ2-5
V gene: TRBV4-3
clone size: -
D gene: -
CDR3 length: 15
CDR3 protein: CASSQEAPNRETQYF
CDR3 DNA: TGCGCCAGCAGCCAAGAAGCTCCCAATAGGGAGACCCAGTACTTC

J gene: TRBJ1-2
V gene: TRBV11-2
clone size: -
D gene: -
CDR3 length: 13
CDR3 protein: CASSLAGAYGYTF
CDR3 DNA: TGTGCCAGCAGCTTAGCAGGGGCCTATGGCTACACCTTC

J gene: TRBJ2-5
V gene: TRBV18
clone size: few
D gene: TRBD2
CDR3 length: 18
CDR3 protein: CASSPRTSGGEYQETQYF
CDR3 DNA: TGTGCCAGCTCACCACGGACTAGCGGGGGCGAGTACCAAGAGACCCAGTACTTC

J gene: TRBJ1-1
V gene: TRBV9
clone size: few
D gene: -
CDR3 length: 14
CDR3 protein: CASSLAGGGTEAFF
CDR3 DNA: TGTGCCAGCAGCCTCGCGGGGGGCGGGACTGAAGCTTTCTTT

J gene: TRBJ1-4
V gene: TRBV29-1
clone size: few
D gene: -
CDR3 length: 14
CDR3 protein: CSVEDVGPNEKLFF
CDR3 DNA: TGCAGCGTTGAAGATGTGGGACCTAATGAAAAACTGTTTTTT

J gene: TRBJ1-6
V gene: TRBV5-1
clone size: -
D gene: -
CDR3 length: 14
CDR3 protein: CASSWSGSDSPLHF
CDR3 DNA: TGCGCCAGCAGCTGGTCCGGATCGGATTCACCCCTCCACTTT

J gene: TRBJ2-3
V gene: TRBV2
clone size: -
D gene: TRBD2
CDR3 length: 15
CDR3 protein: CASSRGLAGTDTQYF
CDR3 DNA: TGTGCCAGCAGCCGGGGACTAGCGGGCACAGATACGCAGTATTTT

J gene: TRBJ1-2
V gene: TRBV7-8
clone size: few
D gene: -
CDR3 length: 13
CDR3 protein: CASSLGGVYGYTF
CDR3 DNA: TGTGCCAGCAGCTTAGGGGGAGTGTACGGCTACACCTTC

J gene: TRBJ2-7
V gene: TRBV6-1
clone size: -
D gene: -
CDR3 length: 14
CDR3 protein: CASSETTSSHEQYF
CDR3 DNA: TGTGCCAGCAGTGAAACGACAAGTTCCCACGAGCAGTACTTC

J gene: TRBJ1-5
V gene: TRBV29-1
clone size: -
D gene: -
CDR3 length: 13
CDR3 protein: CSVIIGSNQPQHF
CDR3 DNA: TGCAGCGTTATTATAGGTAGCAATCAGCCCCAGCATTTT

J gene: TRBJ2-2
V gene: TRBV11-2
clone size: -
D gene: -
CDR3 length: 15
CDR3 protein: CASSLVQGSTGELFF
CDR3 DNA: TGTGCCAGCAGCTTAGTACAGGGATCCACCGGGGAGCTGTTTTTT

J gene: TRBJ2-7
V gene: TRBV7-9
clone size: few
D gene: -
CDR3 length: 15
CDR3 protein: CASSSNGAVLNEQYF
CDR3 DNA: TGTGCCAGCAGCTCGAACGGGGCGGTCCTCAACGAGCAGTACTTC

J gene: TRBJ2-6
V gene: TRBV25-1
clone size: few
D gene: -
CDR3 length: 14
CDR3 protein: CASSDSPGANVLTF
CDR3 DNA: TGTGCCAGCAGTGACAGTCCTGGGGCCAACGTCCTGACTTTC

J gene: TRBJ2-2
V gene: TRBV6-5
clone size: few
D gene: -
CDR3 length: 15
CDR3 protein: CASSYAGHGTGELFF
CDR3 DNA: TGTGCCAGCAGTTACGCAGGGCATGGCACCGGGGAGCTGTTTTTT

J gene: TRBJ2-4
V gene: TRBV4-3
clone size: few
D gene: -
CDR3 length: 16
CDR3 protein: CASSHGGVGAKNIQYF
CDR3 DNA: TGCGCCAGCAGCCACGGAGGGGTAGGGGCCAAAAACATTCAGTACTTC

J gene: TRBJ2-2
V gene: TRBV11-2
clone size: -
D gene: TRBD1
CDR3 length: 16
CDR3 protein: CASSPNRQGGTGELFF
CDR3 DNA: TGTGCCAGCAGTCCTAATAGACAGGGGGGCACCGGGGAGCTGTTTTTT

J gene: TRBJ2-3
V gene: TRBV5-6
clone size: -
D gene: TRBD2
CDR3 length: 15
CDR3 protein: CASSQTSGVTDTQYF
CDR3 DNA: TGTGCCAGCAGCCAGACTAGCGGGGTCACAGATACGCAGTATTTT

J gene: TRBJ1-4
V gene: TRBV6-6
clone size: -
D gene: -
CDR3 length: 14
CDR3 protein: CASSYQGFNEKLFF
CDR3 DNA: TGTGCCAGCAGTTACCAGGGATTTAATGAAAAACTGTTTTTT

J gene: TRBJ2-7
V gene: TRBV5-6
clone size: -
D gene: -
CDR3 length: 12
CDR3 protein: CASSLYAFEQYF
CDR3 DNA: TGTGCCAGCAGCCTCTATGCCTTCGAGCAGTACTTC

J gene: TRBJ1-1
V gene: TRBV7-2
clone size: -
D gene: -
CDR3 length: 15
CDR3 protein: CASSTTRDLNTEAFF
CDR3 DNA: TGTGCCAGCAGCACTACCAGGGATCTGAACACTGAAGCTTTCTTT

J gene: TRBJ2-3
V gene: TRBV6-5
clone size: -
D gene: -
CDR3 length: 14
CDR3 protein: CASSSRGHTDTQYF
CDR3 DNA: TGTGCCAGCAGTTCTCGAGGGCACACAGATACGCAGTATTTT

J gene: TRBJ1-1
V gene: TRBV29-1
clone size: few
D gene: -
CDR3 length: 12
CDR3 protein: CSAPGWDTEAFF
CDR3 DNA: TGCAGCGCCCCCGGCTGGGACACTGAAGCTTTCTTT

J gene: TRBJ2-7
V gene: TRBV6-6
clone size: -
D gene: TRBD1
CDR3 length: 13
CDR3 protein: CASISDRVGEQYF
CDR3 DNA: TGTGCCAGCATCTCGGACAGGGTGGGAGAGCAGTACTTC

J gene: TRBJ1-4
V gene: TRBV5-1
clone size: -
D gene: -
CDR3 length: 15
CDR3 protein: CASSRTVATNEKLFF
CDR3 DNA: TGCGCCAGCAGCCGGACAGTAGCAACTAATGAAAAACTGTTTTTT

J gene: TRBJ2-5
V gene: TRBV18
clone size: few
D gene: -
CDR3 length: 13
CDR3 protein: CASSPPVEETQYF
CDR3 DNA: TGTGCCAGCTCACCACCTGTTGAAGAGACCCAGTACTTC

J gene: TRBJ2-7
V gene: TRBV11-2
clone size: once
D gene: TRBD2
CDR3 length: 15
CDR3 protein: CASSLGAGAAYEQYF
CDR3 DNA: TGTGCCAGCAGCTTGGGAGCGGGGGCGGCCTACGAGCAGTACTTC

J gene: TRBJ2-6
V gene: TRBV29-1
clone size: few
D gene: -
CDR3 length: 14
CDR3 protein: CSVEQGSGANVLTF
CDR3 DNA: TGCAGCGTTGAACAGGGTTCTGGGGCCAACGTCCTGACTTTC

J gene: TRBJ1-2
V gene: TRBV4-2
clone size: few
D gene: -
CDR3 length: 16
CDR3 protein: CASSQARREANYGYTF
CDR3 DNA: TGTGCCAGCAGCCAAGCCCGGCGGGAGGCAAACTATGGCTACACCTTC

J gene: TRBJ2-2
V gene: TRBV7-2
clone size: -
D gene: TRBD1
CDR3 length: 16
CDR3 protein: CASSLAGQGLTGELFF
CDR3 DNA: TGTGCCAGCAGCTTAGCTGGACAGGGCTTAACCGGGGAGCTGTTTTTT

J gene: TRBJ1-5
V gene: TRBV9
clone size: few
D gene: -
CDR3 length: 14
CDR3 protein: CASSGGRSNQPQHF
CDR3 DNA: TGTGCCAGCAGCGGGGGCCGCAGCAATCAGCCCCAGCATTTT

J gene: TRBJ1-5
V gene: TRBV6-5
clone size: few
D gene: -
CDR3 length: 15
CDR3 protein: CASSREQGLNQPQHF
CDR3 DNA: TGTGCCAGCAGCCGAGAGCAGGGCCTCAATCAGCCCCAGCATTTT

J gene: TRBJ2-7
V gene: TRBV30
clone size: -
D gene: -
CDR3 length: 12
CDR3 protein: CAWRTVSYEQYF
CDR3 DNA: TGTGCCTGGAGAACAGTTAGCTACGAGCAGTACTTC

J gene: TRBJ1-5
V gene: TRBV19
clone size: -
D gene: -
CDR3 length: 13
CDR3 protein: CATRVALNQPQHF
CDR3 DNA: TGTGCCACCAGAGTGGCCCTCAATCAGCCCCAGCATTTT

J gene: TRBJ2-2
V gene: TRBV4-3
clone size: few
D gene: -
CDR3 length: 15
CDR3 protein: CASSQDLGVTGELFF
CDR3 DNA: TGCGCCAGCAGCCAAGATCTGGGGGTGACCGGGGAGCTGTTTTTT

J gene: TRBJ1-3
V gene: TRBV30
clone size: few
D gene: TRBD1
CDR3 length: 16
CDR3 protein: CAWSSGQGSGGNTIYF
CDR3 DNA: TGTGCCTGGAGTTCGGGACAGGGTTCGGGCGGAAACACCATATATTTT

J gene: TRBJ2-2
V gene: TRBV5-1
clone size: -
D gene: TRBD2
CDR3 length: 14
CDR3 protein: CASTRGANTGELFF
CDR3 DNA: TGCGCCAGCACCCGGGGGGCGAACACCGGGGAGCTGTTTTTT

J gene: TRBJ2-3
V gene: TRBV27
clone size: -
D gene: -
CDR3 length: 15
CDR3 protein: CASSLFPGATDTQYF
CDR3 DNA: TGTGCCAGCAGTTTATTTCCGGGGGCCACAGATACGCAGTATTTT

J gene: TRBJ2-7
V gene: TRBV6-5
clone size: -
D gene: -
CDR3 length: 14
CDR3 protein: CATSRTGRSYEQYF
CDR3 DNA: TGTGCCACCTCGCGAACAGGGAGGTCCTACGAGCAGTACTTC

J gene: TRBJ2-7
V gene: TRBV9
clone size: few
D gene: -
CDR3 length: 14
CDR3 protein: CASSVGGSAYEQYF
CDR3 DNA: TGTGCCAGCAGCGTAGGGGGGAGCGCCTACGAGCAGTACTTC

J gene: TRBJ1-2
V gene: TRBV7-2
clone size: few
D gene: -
CDR3 length: 15
CDR3 protein: CASSQPLGRNYGYTF
CDR3 DNA: TGTGCCAGCAGCCAACCCCTCGGACGGAACTATGGCTACACCTTC

J gene: TRBJ1-2
V gene: TRBV10-3
clone size: -
D gene: -
CDR3 length: 13
CDR3 protein: CATSQGLGGGYTF
CDR3 DNA: TGTGCCACTTCACAGGGATTAGGCGGCGGCTACACCTTC

J gene: TRBJ1-2
V gene: TRBV25-1
clone size: -
D gene: -
CDR3 length: 11
CDR3 protein: CASGEFYGYTF
CDR3 DNA: TGTGCCAGCGGGGAGTTCTATGGCTACACCTTC

J gene: TRBJ2-2
V gene: TRBV7-2
clone size: few
D gene: -
CDR3 length: 16
CDR3 protein: CASSFQGFEGTGELFF
CDR3 DNA: TGTGCCAGCAGCTTCCAGGGGTTTGAGGGCACCGGGGAGCTGTTTTTT

J gene: TRBJ2-7
V gene: TRBV6-5
clone size: few
D gene: TRBD1
CDR3 length: 14
CDR3 protein: CASSLTGTSYEQYF
CDR3 DNA: TGTGCCAGCAGTCTGACAGGGACCTCCTACGAGCAGTACTTC

J gene: TRBJ1-2
V gene: TRBV11-2
clone size: few
D gene: -
CDR3 length: 13
CDR3 protein: CASSLYGDYGYTF
CDR3 DNA: TGTGCCAGCAGCTTATATGGGGACTATGGCTACACCTTC

J gene: TRBJ2-5
V gene: TRBV7-2
clone size: -
D gene: -
CDR3 length: 14
CDR3 protein: CASSPMGLRETQYF
CDR3 DNA: TGTGCCAGCAGCCCCATGGGGCTGAGGGAGACCCAGTACTTC

J gene: TRBJ1-2
V gene: TRBV29-1
clone size: few
D gene: -
CDR3 length: 12
CDR3 protein: CSVGPANYGYTF
CDR3 DNA: TGCAGCGTTGGGCCAGCCAACTATGGCTACACCTTC

J gene: TRBJ1-5
V gene: TRBV7-2
clone size: few
D gene: TRBD1
CDR3 length: 13
CDR3 protein: CASSWTGIQPQHF
CDR3 DNA: TGTGCCAGCAGCTGGACAGGGATACAGCCCCAGCATTTT

J gene: TRBJ1-2
V gene: TRBV5-4
clone size: -
D gene: TRBD1
CDR3 length: 15
CDR3 protein: CASSPGQGNNYGYTF
CDR3 DNA: TGTGCCAGCAGCCCGGGACAGGGAAATAACTATGGCTACACCTTC

J gene: TRBJ1-5
V gene: TRBV2
clone size: few
D gene: -
CDR3 length: 15
CDR3 protein: CASNRAPYSNQPQHF
CDR3 DNA: TGTGCCAGCAACAGGGCACCCTATAGCAATCAGCCCCAGCATTTT

J gene: TRBJ1-2
V gene: TRBV19
clone size: few
D gene: TRBD1
CDR3 length: 13
CDR3 protein: CASSMGTGNGYTF
CDR3 DNA: TGTGCCAGTAGTATGGGGACAGGGAATGGCTACACCTTC

J gene: TRBJ2-7
V gene: TRBV30
clone size: -
D gene: -
CDR3 length: 15
CDR3 protein: CAWKLGRIEAYEQYF
CDR3 DNA: TGTGCCTGGAAGTTAGGACGGATTGAGGCTTACGAGCAGTACTTC

J gene: TRBJ1-2
V gene: TRBV18
clone size: few
D gene: TRBD1
CDR3 length: 13
CDR3 protein: CASSSTGPHGYTF
CDR3 DNA: TGTGCCAGCTCATCGACAGGGCCACATGGCTACACCTTC

J gene: TRBJ2-3
V gene: TRBV28
clone size: few
D gene: TRBD1
CDR3 length: 14
CDR3 protein: CASSQGQGTDTQYF
CDR3 DNA: TGTGCCAGCAGTCAGGGACAGGGCACAGATACGCAGTATTTT